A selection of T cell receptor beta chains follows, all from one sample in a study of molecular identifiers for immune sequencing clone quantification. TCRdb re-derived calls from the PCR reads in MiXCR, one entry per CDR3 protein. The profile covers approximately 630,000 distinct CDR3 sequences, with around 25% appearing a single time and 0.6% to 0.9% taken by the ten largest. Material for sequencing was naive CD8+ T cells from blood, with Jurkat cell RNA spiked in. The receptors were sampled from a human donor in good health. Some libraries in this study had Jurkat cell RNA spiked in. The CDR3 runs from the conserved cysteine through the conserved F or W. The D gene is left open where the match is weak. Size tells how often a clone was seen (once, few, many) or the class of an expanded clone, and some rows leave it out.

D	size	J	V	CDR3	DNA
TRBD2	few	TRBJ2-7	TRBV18	CASSPPGGTSYEQYF	TGTGCCAGCTCACCCCCGGGGGGAACGAGCTACGAGCAGTACTTC
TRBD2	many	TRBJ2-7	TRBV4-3	CASSQVSGGTYEQYF	TGCGCCAGCAGCCAAGTGAGCGGGGGGACCTACGAGCAGTACTTC
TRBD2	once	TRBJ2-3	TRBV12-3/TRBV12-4	CASRGLAGGFDAQYF	TGTGCCAGCAGGGGACTAGCGGGAGGGTTTGATGCGCAGTATTTT
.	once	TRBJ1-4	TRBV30	CAWSGLDTAFNEKLFF	TGTGCCTGGAGTGGCCTGGACACAGCGTTCAATGAAAAACTGTTTTTT
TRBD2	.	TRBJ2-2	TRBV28	CASRFGAGVTGELFF	TGTGCCAGCAGGTTCGGGGCGGGAGTCACCGGGGAGCTGTTTTTT
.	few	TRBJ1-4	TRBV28	CASSWSRGRGDATNEKLFF	TGTGCCAGCAGTTGGAGTAGGGGCAGGGGAGATGCAACTAATGAAAAACTGTTTTTT
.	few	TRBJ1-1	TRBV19	CASSDFGRYEAFF	TGTGCCAGTAGTGACTTTGGTCGTTATGAAGCTTTCTTT
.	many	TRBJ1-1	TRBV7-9	CASSLADPPGVTEAFF	TGTGCCAGCAGCTTAGCAGACCCTCCAGGGGTCACTGAAGCTTTCTTT
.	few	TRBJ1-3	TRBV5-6	CASSSTDRYTISGNTIYF	TGTGCCAGCAGCTCCACCGACAGGTACACTATCTCTGGAAACACCATATATTTT
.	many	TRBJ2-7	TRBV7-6	CASSSFRGSSYEQYF	TGTGCCAGCAGCTCTTTCCGGGGGAGCTCCTACGAGCAGTACTTC
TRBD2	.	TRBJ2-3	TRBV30	CAWSVLARPDTQYF	TGTGCCTGGAGTGTACTAGCGCGCCCAGATACGCAGTATTTT
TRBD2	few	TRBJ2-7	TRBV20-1	CSARDRAGYEEQYF	TGCAGTGCTAGAGATCGAGCGGGATATGAAGAGCAGTACTTC
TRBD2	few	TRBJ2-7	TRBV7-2	CASSSPETSGINEQYF	TGTGCCAGCAGCTCTCCTGAGACTAGCGGGATAAACGAGCAGTACTTC
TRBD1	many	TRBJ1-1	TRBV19	CASSTTGGGTEAFF	TGTGCCAGTAGTACTACAGGGGGTGGGACTGAAGCTTTCTTT
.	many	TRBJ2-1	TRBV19	CASSPTPRSGNEQFF	TGTGCCAGTAGTCCCACTCCGAGGTCGGGCAATGAGCAGTTCTTC
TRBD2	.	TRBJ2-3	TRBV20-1	CSVRSPLAGGLIDTQYF	TGCAGTGTTAGGTCCCCCCTAGCGGGAGGGTTAATAGATACGCAGTATTTT
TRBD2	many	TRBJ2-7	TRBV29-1	CSVGTSGRALYEQYF	TGCAGCGTGGGGACTAGCGGGAGGGCCCTCTACGAGCAGTACTTC
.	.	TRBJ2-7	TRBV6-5	CASSYDSRREQYF	TGTGCCAGCAGTTACGACAGTCGGCGGGAGCAGTACTTC
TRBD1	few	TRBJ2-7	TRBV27	CASSFDAGQGAYEQYF	TGTGCCAGCAGTTTTGACGCTGGACAGGGGGCCTACGAGCAGTACTTC
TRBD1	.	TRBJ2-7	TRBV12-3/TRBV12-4	CASSRGGTMSSYEQYF	TGTGCCAGCAGCCGAGGGGGCACGATGAGCTCCTACGAGCAGTACTTC
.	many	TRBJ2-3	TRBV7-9	CASSSTRQNTDTQYF	TGTGCCAGCAGCTCGACGCGGCAGAACACAGATACGCAGTATTTT
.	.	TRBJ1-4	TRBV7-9	CASNPWGEVTEKLFF	TGTGCCAGCAATCCTTGGGGCGAGGTGACAGAAAAACTGTTTTTT
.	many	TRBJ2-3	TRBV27	CASSPRSDTQYF	TGTGCCAGCAGTCCAAGATCAGATACGCAGTATTTT
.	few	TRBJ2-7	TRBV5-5	CASSLIGIEQYF	TGTGCCAGCAGCTTGATAGGAATCGAGCAGTACTTC
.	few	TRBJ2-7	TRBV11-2	CASSLGGHKIEQYF	TGTGCCAGCAGCTTAGGAGGGCACAAGATAGAGCAGTACTTC
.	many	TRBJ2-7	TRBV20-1	CSARYDREGDEQYF	TGCAGTGCTAGATACGACAGGGAGGGTGACGAGCAGTACTTC
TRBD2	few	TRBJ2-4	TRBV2	CASRPSGGAVDNIQYF	TGTGCCAGCAGGCCTAGCGGGGGGGCGGTCGATAACATTCAGTACTTC
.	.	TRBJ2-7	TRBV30	CAWSVLDDERYF	TGTGCCTGGAGTGTACTGGATGACGAGCGGTACTTC
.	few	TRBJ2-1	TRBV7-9	CASSRILTGNEQFF	TGTGCCAGCAGCCGTATCCTAACCGGCAATGAGCAGTTCTTC
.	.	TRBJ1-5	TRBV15	CATSMAELTGYGQPQHF	TGTGCCACCAGCATGGCGGAACTCACGGGTTATGGTCAGCCCCAGCATTTT
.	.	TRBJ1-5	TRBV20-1	CSAPSRGPHSNQPQHF	TGCAGTGCCCCCTCCCGAGGGCCTCATAGCAATCAGCCCCAGCATTTT
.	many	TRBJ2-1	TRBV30	CAWTLDGNEQFF	TGTGCCTGGACCCTAGACGGCAATGAGCAGTTCTTC
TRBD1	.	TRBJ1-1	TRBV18	CASSPRDRGFAEAFF	TGTGCCAGCTCACCAAGGGACAGGGGTTTTGCTGAAGCTTTCTTT
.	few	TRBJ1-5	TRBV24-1	CATSDPDGRNQPQHF	TGTGCCACCAGTGATCCGGACGGTAGAAATCAGCCCCAGCATTTT
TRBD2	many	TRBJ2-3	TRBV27	CASSFSGGADTQYF	TGTGCCAGCAGTTTCAGCGGGGGGGCAGATACGCAGTATTTT
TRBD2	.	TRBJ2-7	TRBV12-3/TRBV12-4	CASSLATSGRGYEQYF	TGTGCCAGCAGCCTAGCAACTAGCGGGAGAGGTTACGAGCAGTACTTC
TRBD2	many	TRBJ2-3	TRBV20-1	CSARDLLLAGGPSDTQYF	TGCAGTGCTAGAGATCTTTTGCTAGCGGGAGGGCCGTCTGATACGCAGTATTTT
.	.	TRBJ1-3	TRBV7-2	CASSSMSGNTIYF	TGTGCCAGCAGCTCCATGTCTGGAAACACCATATATTTT
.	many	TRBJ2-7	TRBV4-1	CASSHRDGEFYEQYF	TGCGCCAGCAGCCACCGGGACGGAGAGTTCTACGAGCAGTACTTC
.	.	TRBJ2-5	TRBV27	CASSLTGTLYQETQYF	TGTGCCAGCAGTTTGACCGGGACACTGTACCAAGAGACCCAGTACTTC
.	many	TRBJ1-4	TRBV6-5	CASSSGWGGNEKLFF	TGTGCCAGCAGTTCCGGGTGGGGAGGTAATGAAAAACTGTTTTTT
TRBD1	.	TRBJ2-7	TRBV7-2	CASSFTGTGLHEQYF	TGTGCCAGCAGCTTTACCGGGACAGGGCTCCACGAGCAGTACTTC
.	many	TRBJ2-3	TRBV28	CASSLTGSGTDTQYF	TGTGCCAGCAGTTTAACGGGGAGTGGTACAGATACGCAGTATTTT
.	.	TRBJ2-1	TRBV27	CASRTGGPTYNEQFF	TGTGCCAGCAGGACGGGGGGCCCAACCTACAATGAGCAGTTCTTC
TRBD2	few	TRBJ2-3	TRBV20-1	CSARATGLALRSTDTQYF	TGCAGTGCTAGAGCTACGGGACTAGCTCTTCGAAGCACAGATACGCAGTATTTT
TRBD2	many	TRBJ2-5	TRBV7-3	CASSLLGGSGETQYF	TGTGCCAGCAGCTTATTGGGCGGGAGCGGTGAGACCCAGTACTTC
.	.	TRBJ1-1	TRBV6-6	CASGDGMYSDTEAFF	TGTGCCAGCGGGGATGGTATGTACAGTGACACTGAAGCTTTCTTT
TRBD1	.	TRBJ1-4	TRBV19	CASSIRYGTAFNEKLFF	TGTGCCAGTAGTATCCGGTATGGGACAGCATTTAATGAAAAACTGTTTTTT
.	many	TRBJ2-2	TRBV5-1	CASSLFEGGNTGELFF	TGCGCCAGCAGCTTGTTTGAGGGTGGAAACACCGGGGAGCTGTTTTTT
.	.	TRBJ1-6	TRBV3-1	CASSQDITGLYYNSPLHF	TGTGCCAGCAGCCAAGATATCACAGGCTTATACTATAATTCACCCCTCCACTTT
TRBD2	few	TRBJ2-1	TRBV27	CASSPYSGSRNEQFF	TGTGCCAGCAGTCCTTATAGCGGGAGCCGCAATGAGCAGTTCTTC
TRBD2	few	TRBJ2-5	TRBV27	CASSYSWTSGSIIQETQYF	TGTGCCAGCAGTTACTCTTGGACTAGCGGGAGTATTATCCAAGAGACCCAGTACTTC
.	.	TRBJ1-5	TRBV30	CAWSVFGQGNQPQHF	TGTGCCTGGAGTGTATTCGGTCAGGGCAATCAGCCCCAGCATTTT
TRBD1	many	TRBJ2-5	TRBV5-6	CASSLTTGVIITKETQYF	TGTGCCAGCAGCTTGACGACAGGGGTAATAATAACAAAAGAGACCCAGTACTTC
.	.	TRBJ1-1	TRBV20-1	CSARGLETEAFF	TGCAGTGCTAGAGGATTGGAAACTGAAGCTTTCTTT